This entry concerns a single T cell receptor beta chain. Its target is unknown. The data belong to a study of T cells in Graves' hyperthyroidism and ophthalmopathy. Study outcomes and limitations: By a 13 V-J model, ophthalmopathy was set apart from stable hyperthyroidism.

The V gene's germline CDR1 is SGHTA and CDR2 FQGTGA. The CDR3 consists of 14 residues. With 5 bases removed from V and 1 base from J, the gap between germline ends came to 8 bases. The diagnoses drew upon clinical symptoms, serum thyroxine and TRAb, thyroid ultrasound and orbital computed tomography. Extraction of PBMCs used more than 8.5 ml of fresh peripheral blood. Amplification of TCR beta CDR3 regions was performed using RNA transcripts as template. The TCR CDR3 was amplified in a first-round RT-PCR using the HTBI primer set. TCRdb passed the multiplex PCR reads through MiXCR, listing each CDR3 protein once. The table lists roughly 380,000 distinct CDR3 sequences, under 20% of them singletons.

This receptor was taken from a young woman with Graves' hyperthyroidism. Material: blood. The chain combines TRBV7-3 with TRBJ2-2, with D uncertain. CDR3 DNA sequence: TGTGCCAGCAGCCGAATCGGGAACACCGGGGAGCTGTTTTTT. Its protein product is CASSRIGNTGELFF.